The present T cell receptor (beta chain) was sequenced within a study of cytomegalovirus exposure and HLA in healthy donors. Points from the study as a whole: The CMV antigen specificity of a few CMV-associated chains was confirmed through in vitro analysis.

In the case of this clone: Its antigen is as yet unknown.

These donors counted as nominally healthy when sampled, but unrecorded immune exposures were likely. 13 Jbeta primers and 60 Vbeta primers were used for the PCR. Profiled with immunoSEQ multiplex PCR; TCRdb holds only in-frame clones, not every one. The data hold tens of thousands of clones, with about 80% observed a single time. Trimming removed 8 bases at V and 3 bases at J, with 22 bases between. CDR1 is KGHSH and CDR2 is LQKENI in the germline V gene. CDR3 length: 16 amino acids. The material sequenced was PBMCs. V and J are TRBV18 and TRBJ1-2; D is ambiguous. The TCR originated in a woman in her forties in good health and CMV-seropositive. The CDR3 DNA reads as TGTGCCAGCCTGCGCTCGGAGGCGGGATCTTACTATGGCTACACCTTC. Its protein is CASLRSEAGSYYGYTF.